Following are 7 T cell receptor beta chains from one sample sequenced in a study of blood T cell repertoires in COVID-19. The assay was immunoSEQ multiplex PCR, and TCRdb's table has in-frame clones only and misses some. The sample carries roughly 49,000 clones, around four fifths recorded once. Specimen: peripheral blood. These receptors all come from a woman over 75 with acute or convalescent COVID-19.

The chain carries TRBV18 and TRBJ1-2, with 7 bases that match TRBD1. Trimming cost V 1 base and J 7 bases; bases outside gene matches: 9. Germline CDR1 and CDR2: KGHSH and LQKENI. There are 15 residues in the CDR3. The CDR3 region is CASSPLGQEGTGYTF. The CDR3 DNA reads TGTGCCAGCTCACCACTCGGACAGGAAGGGACTGGCTACACCTTC.

The chain uses TRBV7-9 and TRBJ2-1; D might be TRBD2 (6 bases). The V gene's germline CDR1 is SEHNR and CDR2 FQNEAQ (reference sequence). Trimming removed 5 bases from V and 6 bases from J, with 20 bases in between. CDR3 size: 16 residues. The CDR3, as DNA: TGTGCCAGCAGCCCCCGGGTGGGACTTTCGACCAATGAGCAGTTCTTC. Protein sequence: CASSPRVGLSTNEQFF.

The chain recombines TRBV5-1 with TRBJ1-2; D is unclear. CDR1 and CDR2 (germline): SGHRS, YFSETQ. V was clipped by 0 bases and J by 1 base, with 7 bases between them. The CDR3 contains 14 residues. CDR3 in amino acids: CASSLDPFNYGYTF. The CDR3 bases are TGCGCCAGCAGCTTGGATCCGTTTAACTATGGCTACACCTTC. Together with reference TRBV5-1 and TRBJ1-2, the CDR3 gives the full variable domain: KAGVTQTPRYLIKTRGQQVTLSCSPISGHRSVSWYQQTPGQGLQFLFEYFSETQRNKGNFPGRFSGRQFSNSRSEMNVSTLELGDSALYLCASSLDPFNYGYTFGSGTRLTVV.

The gene calls are TRBV9 and TRBJ2-6; the D is unclear. The germline V and J ends were trimmed by 4 bases and 1 base, with 9 bases remaining between them. The CDR3 is made up of 15 amino acids. The germline gives CDR1 SGDLS, CDR2 YYNGEE. CDR3 region: CASSPGWSGANVLTF. DNA for the CDR3: TGTGCCAGCAGCCCCGGGTGGTCTGGGGCCAACGTCCTGACTTTC. Using reference TRBV9 and TRBJ2-6 for the parts outside the CDR3, the full variable domain is DSGVTQTPKHLITATGQRVTLRCSPRSGDLSVYWYQQSLDQGLQFLIQYYNGEERAKGNILERFSAQQFPDLHSELNLSSLELGDSALYFCASSPGWSGANVLTFGAGSRLTVL.

This chain links TRBV12-3 or TRBV12-4 with TRBJ1-5, with D possibly TRBD1 on 5 matching bases. CDR3 length equals 13 residues. V was cut by 8 bases and J by 7 bases, with 15 bases left in between. In DNA, the CDR3 is TGTGCCAGCCTGGGGGGGTGGGGACAGCCCCAGCATTTT. Protein: CASLGGWGQPQHF.

This clone was counted once. The chain has TRBV5-6 and TRBJ1-1; no firm D call. This CDR3 is 14 amino acids long. The germline V and J ends were trimmed by 0 bases and 3 bases, with 9 bases remaining between them. Germline V gene sequence: CDR1 SGHDT, CDR2 YYEEEE. CDR3 nucleotide sequence: TGTGCCAGCAGCTTGGGGAGGGAAGACACTGAAGCTTTCTTT. Protein: CASSLGREDTEAFF.

The chain joins TRBV6-6 to TRBJ1-1, with 9 bases that match TRBD1. CDR3 length: 14 residues. CDR1 is MNHNY, CDR2 SVGAGI, per germline (reference sequence). The junction had 5 bases not matched to a gene; V was cut back by 7 bases and J by 2 bases. In nucleotides, the CDR3 is TGTGCCAGCACCTTGGGACAGGGCAACACTGAAGCTTTCTTT. Translated, it gives CASTLGQGNTEAFF.